The 15 T cell receptor beta chains below all came from one sample that was sequenced in a study of regulatory T cells in long-lasting Graves disease. This sample's time point: newly diagnosed GD, antithyroid drugs for less than 3 months. After RNA was extracted from PBMCs, the TCR library was made from it. Sequencing libraries for TCR beta were prepared with iRepertoire HTBI primers and Arm-PCR of CDR3 regions. TCRdb reanalysed the multiplex PCR reads using MiXCR and keeps one entry per CDR3 protein. The sample holds under 700,000 distinct CDR3 sequences, 15% to 20% seen once. In addition, the sample was reused for a study of T cells in Graves' hyperthyroidism and ophthalmopathy.

Sequenced here: peripheral blood mononuclear cells (PBMCs), sampled at new diagnosis, from a patient treated with antithyroid drugs. The receptors derive from a woman aged 35-65 years with Graves disease.

The chain recombines TRBV11-2 with TRBJ2-3, with TRBD2 matching over 8 bases. Germline trimming cut 0 bases from V and 2 bases from J; bases unmatched to any gene: 7. The CDR3 has 17 residues. Germline V lookup: CDR1 SGHAT, CDR2 FQNNGV. The CDR3 spells CASSLDEERGNTDTQYF. The CDR3 nucleotides are TGTGCCAGCAGCTTAGACGAGGAGCGGGGGAACACAGATACGCAGTATTTT. The variable domain in full, with the rest retrieved from reference TRBV11-2 and TRBJ2-3, is EAGVAQSPRYKIIEKRQSVAFWCNPISGHATLYWYQQILGQGPKLLIQFQNNGVVDDSQLPKDRFSAERLKGVDSTLKIQPAKLEDSAVYLCASSLDEERGNTDTQYFGPGTRLTVL.

This clonotype has a count of ten or more. This chain links TRBV2 with TRBJ1-3; 8 bases are a match to TRBD1. This CDR3 has 14 residues. Germline V gene lookup returns CDR1 SNHLY and CDR2 FYNNEI. V lost 6 bases and J lost 0; bases outside the gene matches: 1. The CDR3 bases are TGTGCCAGCAGGGACAGGGCCTCTGGAAACACCATATATTTT. Protein: CASRDRASGNTIYF. Full variable domain (remainder filled in from reference TRBV2 and TRBJ1-3): EPEVTQTPSHQVTQMGQEVILRCVPISNHLYFYWYRQILGQKVEFLVSFYNNEISEKSEIFDDQFSVERPDGSNFTLKIRSTKLEDSAMYFCASRDRASGNTIYFGEGSWLTVV.

This clonotype was counted ten times or more. J is TRBJ2-3 and V is TRBV28; no definite D call. V shed 2 bases and J shed 4 bases, with 10 bases lying between them. The CDR3 covers 14 residues. Germline-derived CDR1 and CDR2 are MDHEN and SYDVKM. Here the CDR3 DNA reads TGTGCCAGCAGTTTAACCAAGTTGGCAGATACGCAGTATTTT. This translates into CASSLTKLADTQYF.

The chain employs TRBV18 and TRBJ2-7, with 11 nucleotides matching TRBD1. There are 19 residues in the CDR3. V shed 3 bases, J shed 1 base, and the junction held 14 bases outside the gene matches. The germline V gene has CDR1 KGHSH and CDR2 LQKENI. The CDR3 nucleotides are TGTGCCAGCTCACCGTCCGGGACAGGGGGAATTAGGGTATCCTACGAGCAGTACTTC. It codes for CASSPSGTGGIRVSYEQYF.

Concerning this clonotype: A much larger clonotype is one base distant, so this may be a read error. The chain joins TRBV25-1 to TRBJ1-1; possible D gene TRBD1, 5 bases. Per germline, CDR1 MGHDK and CDR2 SYGVNS. The germline V and J ends were trimmed by 5 bases and 4 bases, with 11 bases remaining between them. The CDR3 is 13 residues long. CDR3 region: CASSFPGSTEAFF. The DNA for the CDR3 is TGTGCCAGCAGTTTCCCAGGGAGCACTGAAGCTTTCTTT.

At least ten counts were recorded for this clonotype. The chain is built from TRBV3-1 and TRBJ2-7; D possibly uses TRBD1 or TRBD2 (5 bases each). Per germline, CDR1 LGHDT and CDR2 YNNKEL (reference sequence). The V and J ends lost 6 bases and 2 bases respectively, with 14 bases between them. This CDR3 comprises 14 residues. The CDR3 DNA is TGTGCCAGCAGTCGTGGACGGGGCGCCTACGAGCAGTACTTC. Its protein product is CASSRGRGAYEQYF.

There are many counts of this clonotype. The chain links TRBV11-2 to TRBJ2-1, with 14 bases identical to TRBD2. The germline V gene has CDR1 SGHAT and CDR2 FQNNGV. J lost 5 bases, V lost 5 bases, and 2 bases had no gene match. The CDR3 has 15 residues. CDR3 residues: CASSETSGGDNEQFF. In DNA form, the CDR3 reads TGTGCCAGCAGCGAGACTAGCGGGGGGGACAATGAGCAGTTCTTC.

The chain uses TRBV19 and TRBJ1-5, with D possibly matching TRBD1 (5 bases). V lost 1 base, J lost 3 bases, and 13 bases lay in between. Germline-derived CDR1 and CDR2 are LNHDA and SQIVND (reference sequence). This CDR3 has 16 amino acids. CDR3 nucleotides: TGTGCCAGTAGTATAGTTCCAGGGACGATCAATCAGCCCCAGCATTTT. Its protein is CASSIVPGTINQPQHF.

This clonotype was detected only a few times. This chain connects TRBV5-1 to TRBJ2-7, with 12 bases matching TRBD1. The trim removed 7 bases at V and 5 bases at J, leaving 10 bases unmatched. In germline, CDR1 is SGHRS, CDR2 YFSETQ. This CDR3 has 15 amino acids. CDR3 region: CASGLGTGGFNEQYF. CDR3 in DNA: TGCGCCAGCGGTTTAGGGACAGGGGGCTTCAACGAGCAGTACTTC.

This clonotype appeared a few times. This chain links TRBV20-1 with TRBJ2-1; 9 positions match TRBD2. V was pared by 6 bases and J by 1 base, with 10 bases of the junction left unmatched. Germline CDR1 DFQATT, CDR2 SNEGSKA (reference sequence). This CDR3 is 16 amino acids long. The CDR3 is CSAPIRLADSYNEQFF. The DNA of the CDR3 is TGCAGTGCCCCAATTAGACTAGCGGATTCCTACAATGAGCAGTTCTTC.

The chain carries TRBV7-2 and TRBJ2-2; TRBD2 aligns across 10 bases. The CDR3 is made up of 15 amino acids. Trimming cost V 5 bases and J 5 bases; bases outside gene matches: 5. CDR1 and CDR2 (germline): SGHTA, FQGNSA. The CDR3, as DNA: TGTGCCAGCAGCCAAGCGGGGGGGCGTACCGGGGAGCTGTTTTTT. Translating it yields CASSQAGGRTGELFF.

This clonotype was detected many times. The chain carries TRBV7-9 and TRBJ2-3, with 11 bases identical to TRBD2. V lost 2 bases to trimming and J lost 5 bases; unmatched junction nucleotides: 15. Germline CDR1 is SEHNR and CDR2 is FQNEAQ (reference sequence). The CDR3 spans 19 residues. Here the CDR3 reads CASSLPRSNSGGAGDTQYF. In DNA, the CDR3 is TGTGCCAGCAGCTTACCGAGATCCAATAGCGGGGGGGCCGGAGATACGCAGTATTTT.

There are a few counts of this clonotype. This sequence joins TRBV10-2 and TRBJ1-5, with 8 nucleotides matching TRBD1. The V and J ends lost 3 bases and 1 base, in that order; junction bases with no gene match: 8. The CDR3 totals 17 residues. Germline V gives CDR1 WSHSY, CDR2 SAAADI. CDR3 residues: CASSEGPHRGSNQPQHF. DNA of the CDR3: TGCGCCAGCAGTGAAGGGCCGCACAGGGGGAGCAATCAGCCCCAGCATTTT.

There are a few counts of this clonotype. The chain joins TRBV9 to TRBJ2-7; tentative D call: TRBD1 (5 bases). The CDR3 totals 13 residues. The germline V gene has CDR1 SGDLS and CDR2 YYNGEE. Trimming shortened V by 7 bases and J by 4 bases, and 15 bases separated the two germline ends. The DNA of the CDR3 is TGTGCCAGCCCCGGTAGGGGTCGGTACGAGCAGTACTTC. Protein sequence: CASPGRGRYEQYF.

This clonotype was observed at least ten times. The chain is built from TRBV6-1 and TRBJ2-5, with TRBD2 matching over 9 bases. Germline assignment: CDR1 MNHNS and CDR2 SASEGT. This CDR3 has 18 amino acids. V dropped 7 bases and J dropped 0; count of bases not matched to a gene: 15. Here the CDR3 DNA reads TGTGCCAGCACTTCGGGCGTTTCAGCGGGGGGCTACCAAGAGACCCAGTACTTC. It codes for CASTSGVSAGGYQETQYF.